This T cell receptor (beta chain) was captured by sequencing in a study of blood T cell repertoires in COVID-19 (dated by TCRdb to the early 2020s). With regard to the full study: Samples covering the acute and convalescent phases of COVID-19 were provided by collaborators in the United States, Italy and Spain. Samples were obtained from the ongoing ImmuneRACE study (first 160 participants) and from about 1,300 subjects provided by 6 global collaborators. A freely available public database, intended as a resource for researchers studying the immune response to SARS-CoV-2, is where the repertoires were released. Subjects who had been exposed to COVID-19, were actively infected with it, or had recovered from it provided the deeply sampled blood TCRbeta repertoires that made up the dataset. HLA class I and class II types, where available, came from metadata supplied by the sample provider rather than from assay-based typing. The material from the prospective study consisted of cDNA or gDNA derived from T cells, B-cell-depleted T cells, or PBMCs. A de-identified subject ID, COVID-19 status, age in years and sex were almost always included in the sample metadata.

The immunoSEQ Assay, a bias-controlled multiplex PCR, was used to amplify TCRbeta CDR3 regions from genomic DNA. The authors' pipeline ran thus. The number of nucleated cells in each sample was estimated by amplification of reference gene primers within the assay. To quantify the absolute abundance of each unique TCRbeta CDR3 rearrangement, sequence reads were collapsed and filtered. Productive Simpson clonality was computed per sample as the square root of Simpson's diversity index over productive rearrangements. The clones in this table, taken by TCRdb from immuneACCESS, are in-frame only. Not every clone is retained; where verified, under half of the shortfall comes from an unresolved V gene, and the cause of the rest is unknown. V, J and clone size are those of that table, while D and trimming were read from the DNA. This sample lists some 180,000 clones; approximately 84% were detected once. The ten largest clones capture roughly 2.7% of the sample.

Concerning this clone itself: Its antigen target is currently unknown. No much larger clonotype is one base removed from it; base qualities were not supplied.

The investigation overall reported the following: Clinical and demographic metadata were provided uncurated, with the amount varying by source and participant.

According to the germline V gene (reference sequence), CDR1 reads LGHDT and CDR2 reads YNNKEL. Trimming takes 1 base from V and 8 bases from J, and the germline ends sit 11 bases apart. From the cysteine through the phenylalanine, the CDR3 covers 13 amino acids. Of the read, only the CDR3 DNA is kept; its 39 bases are in frame from base 1. One collaborating source in Seattle enrolled patients during active infection and followed them longitudinally through the course of disease. The collaborating institutions used their own protocols to collect whole blood in K2EDTA tubes. Collaborator samples were shipped for TCRbeta analysis as frozen whole blood, isolated PBMCs, or DNA extracted from either sample type.

What was sequenced was peripheral blood. The clonotype comes from an elderly woman with COVID-19, enrolled during active disease. The chain couples TRBV3-1 (or the pseudogene TRBV3-2) to TRBJ1-2; there is no confident call for the D gene. The DNA sequence is as follows: TGTGCCAGCAGCCAAGGTCCCTTCCAGGGCTACACCTTC. Its translation reads: CASSQGPFQGYTF.